This T cell receptor (beta chain) emerged from a study of blood T cell repertoires in COVID-19. Those enrolled, adults aged 18 to 89 years, came from roughly 22 US areas. Each participant's cohort was designated according to participant-reported clinical history. CDR3 length equals 14 residues. Germline assignment: CDR1 ENHRY and CDR2 SYGVKD. The ends were cut back, 0 bases at V and 4 bases at J, with 9 bases in the middle. Authors' data handling: For nucleated cells, counts were estimated from reference gene primer amplification. TCRdb's table, derived via immunoSEQ multiplex PCR, lists solely in-frame clones and lacks some. V, J and clone size derive from that table, while D and trimming were established from the DNA sequence. The sample shows 140,000 or so clones, 84% of them seen only once.

Sample: PBMCs or T cells enriched from blood (not recorded which). The origin of this receptor is a woman between 50 and 59 years old with acute COVID-19. This chain uses TRBV10-3 with TRBJ1-1; D is possibly TRBD1 (5 bases). The CDR3 bases are TGTGCCATCAGTGAGTCGGCGGGGGGCACTGAAGCTTTCTTT. Translation gives CAISESAGGTEAFF.